This T cell receptor (beta chain) was retrieved from a study of Ad26.COV2.S vaccination and SARS-CoV-2 variants. Study overall: This donor came from the COV1001 trial of Ad26.COV2.S.

Sequenced by immunoSEQ multiplex PCR; TCRdb stores in-frame clones only, minus some. The data show hundreds of thousands of clones, around 86% seen once. The CDR3 totals 13 residues. Trimming left V 1 base short and J 7 bases short, with 10 bases between. Germline V gives CDR1 LNHDA, CDR2 SQIVND (reference sequence). Notes on this clone: Its antigen is not identified.

Treatment of the sample: roughly 18 received Ad26.COV2.S at low or high dose, single or two shots; about 5 received placebo; per-sample allocation not given. Material that was analyzed had been drawn on day 63 after the first vaccine or placebo injection. Study conclusions and caveats: In TCR breadth and depth analyses, total T cell responses may have been underestimated. The study found higher spike-specific TCR breadth in vaccine than placebo recipients.

The source was peripheral blood, collected in a trial of Ad26.COV2.S vaccine versus placebo. This TCR derives from a person aged 18-60 years who received the Ad26.COV2.S COVID-19 vaccine or a placebo. V gene TRBV19 combines with J gene TRBJ1-1; TRBD1 might be the D (5 bases). This CDR3 reads CASSIGGVFEAFF. The CDR3 DNA reads as TGTGCCAGTAGTATAGGGGGGGTATTTGAAGCTTTCTTT.